Detailed here is one TCR beta chain. Sequencing used immunoSEQ multiplex PCR; TCRdb keeps in-frame clones, though not all of them. The top ten clones hold roughly a fifth of a sample with 60,000 to 75,000 clones, roughly 93% of them seen once. The sample is drawn from a study of OX40 agonist ivuxolimab in advanced cancers. For the study at large: Dose-escalation patients' cancers were hepatocellular carcinoma, melanoma, renal cell or head and neck cancer.

Germline assignment: CDR1 LNHDA and CDR2 SQIVND (reference sequence). The CDR3 has 16 amino acids. The V and J ends lost 9 bases and 0 bases, in that order; junction bases with no gene match: 13. Sequenced here: CD4+ or CD8+ T cells sorted from blood, sampled in a trial of the OX40 agonist ivuxolimab. The genes are TRBV19 and TRBJ1-2; 7 positions agree with TRBD1. The TCR originated in an adult with an advanced solid tumor such as melanoma, head and neck, liver or kidney cancer. CDR3 residues: CASRDRLYPANYGYTF. The CDR3 DNA is TGTGCCAGCCGGGACAGACTCTACCCCGCTAACTATGGCTACACCTTC.